This TCR beta chain stems from a study of cytomegalovirus exposure and HLA in healthy donors. Notes on the study in general: When a later analysis was performed, an Asian-associated ancestry cluster reportedly had fewer N-insertions than the roughly 700-donor mean. Presence/absence analyses supposed approximately even sequencing depth among donors.

The study ran its PCR with 60 Vbeta and 13 Jbeta primers. Produced via immunoSEQ multiplex PCR; TCRdb's table is partial and in-frame only. The table records 70,000 to 95,000 clones, approximately 80% of them present only once. In the case of this clone: Its matching antigen is unknown.

No CMV serostatus entry exists for this donor. Trimming at V came to 4 bases and at J to 4 bases, leaving 6 bases not matched to a gene. Per germline, CDR1 MNHNS and CDR2 SASEGT. CDR3 length equals 17 residues. The sample consisted of PBMCs. V usage is TRBV6-1 and J usage is TRBJ2-2, with 13 nucleotides matching TRBD2. This clonotype was sampled from a human donor in good health. CDR3 DNA sequence: TGTGCCAGCAGTGCGACAGGACTAGCGGGAGTCACCGGGGAGCTGTTTTTT. Translated: CASSATGLAGVTGELFF.